The rows below give T cell receptor beta chains drawn from one sample of a study of blood T cells in healthy people across ages. In TCRdb, the 5' RACE reads were re-called with MiXCR into one record per CDR3 protein. The sample holds roughly 1.7 million distinct CDR3 sequences, around 36% seen once. Sequenced input: blood. These receptors were collected from a woman aged 30 to 39 in good health. Both conserved end residues are part of each CDR3. Each record gives: clone size, J gene, D gene, V gene, CDR3 protein, CDR3 DNA. A D gene is named only where the DNA matches it firmly. Only some rows state a clone size, as once, few, many or a class for expanded clones.

size: NA
J: TRBJ2-7
D: NA
V: TRBV3-1
CDR3: CASSQDTKTYEQYF
DNA: TGTGCCAGCAGCCAAGACACCAAAACCTACGAGCAGTACTTC

size: NA
J: TRBJ2-7
D: TRBD2
V: TRBV9
CDR3: CASSDGTSGSRYEQYF
DNA: TGTGCCAGCAGCGATGGGACTAGCGGGAGTAGGTACGAGCAGTACTTC

size: NA
J: TRBJ2-3
D: NA
V: TRBV5-1
CDR3: CASSLGDSLTDTQYF
DNA: TGCGCCAGCAGCTTGGGGGACTCATTGACAGATACGCAGTATTTT

size: NA
J: TRBJ2-1
D: NA
V: TRBV12-3/TRBV12-4
CDR3: CASSSPEASSYNEQFF
DNA: TGTGCCAGCAGTTCCCCCGAGGCGAGCTCCTACAATGAGCAGTTCTTC

size: NA
J: TRBJ2-7
D: NA
V: TRBV9
CDR3: CASSVGPPGDGEQYF
DNA: TGTGCCAGCAGCGTAGGTCCACCGGGGGATGGGGAGCAGTACTTC

size: NA
J: TRBJ1-1
D: NA
V: TRBV7-2
CDR3: CAGSLEATIGLEAFF
DNA: TGTGCCGGCAGCTTAGAGGCGACCATTGGGCTTGAAGCTTTCTTT

size: many
J: TRBJ2-3
D: NA
V: TRBV10-3
CDR3: CAIRALATDTQYF
DNA: TGTGCCATCAGGGCCCTAGCCACAGATACGCAGTATTTT

size: NA
J: TRBJ2-1
D: TRBD2
V: TRBV6-4
CDR3: CASSDSMGLSYNERFF
DNA: TGTGCCAGCAGTGACTCTATGGGACTAAGTTACAATGAGCGGTTCTTC

size: few
J: TRBJ2-5
D: NA
V: TRBV29-1
CDR3: CSVEGQGLGETQYF
DNA: TGCAGCGTTGAAGGCCAGGGTTTGGGAGAGACCCAGTACTTC

size: few
J: TRBJ2-5
D: NA
V: TRBV30
CDR3: CAWREQRKRWETQYF
DNA: TGTGCCTGGAGAGAGCAGCGCAAGAGGTGGGAGACCCAGTACTTC

size: NA
J: TRBJ2-1
D: NA
V: TRBV7-8
CDR3: CASSLGSPQFF
DNA: TGTGCCAGCAGCTTAGGGTCACCGCAGTTCTTC

size: NA
J: TRBJ2-1
D: TRBD1
V: TRBV3-1
CDR3: CASSQGTTGSGQFF
DNA: TGTGCCAGCAGCCAAGGAACGACAGGGTCAGGACAGTTCTTC

size: NA
J: TRBJ2-1
D: NA
V: TRBV12-3/TRBV12-4
CDR3: CVGSPGVNEQFF
DNA: TGTGTCGGCAGCCCTGGAGTTAATGAGCAGTTCTTC

size: NA
J: TRBJ2-1
D: TRBD2
V: TRBV6-5
CDR3: CASSKRTSHNEQFF
DNA: TGTGCCAGCAGCAAACGGACTAGCCACAATGAGCAGTTCTTC

size: few
J: TRBJ1-2
D: NA
V: TRBV20-1
CDR3: CSARGAGRSYGYTF
DNA: TGCAGTGCTAGAGGAGCGGGCAGGAGCTATGGCTACACCTTC